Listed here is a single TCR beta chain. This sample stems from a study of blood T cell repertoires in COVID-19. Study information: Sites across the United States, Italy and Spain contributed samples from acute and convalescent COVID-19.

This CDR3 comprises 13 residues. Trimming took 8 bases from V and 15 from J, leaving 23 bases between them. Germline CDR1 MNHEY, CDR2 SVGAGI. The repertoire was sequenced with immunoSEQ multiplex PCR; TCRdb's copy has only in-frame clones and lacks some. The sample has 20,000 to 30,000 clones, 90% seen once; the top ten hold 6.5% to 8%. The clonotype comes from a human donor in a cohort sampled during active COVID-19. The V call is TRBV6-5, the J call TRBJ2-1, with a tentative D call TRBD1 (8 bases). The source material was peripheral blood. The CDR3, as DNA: TGTGCCAGCGGGGGGGCAGGGGGCTCCCGCCGGTTCTTC. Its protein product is CASGGAGGSRRFF.